The T cell receptor beta chain under discussion was sequenced for a study of T cell repertoires in cytomegalovirus infection. The germline V and J ends were trimmed by 0 bases and 7 bases, with 19 bases remaining between them. The CDR3 has 16 amino acids. Germline V gene sequence: CDR1 SGHNT, CDR2 YYREEE (reference sequence). TCRdb re-derived calls from the reads in MiXCR, one entry per CDR3 protein. The sample has 400,000 or so distinct CDR3 sequences, about a third seen once. The material sequenced was PBMCs. This clonotype originated in a human donor in good health (CMV status not recorded). Some clones in this sample may be carry-over from other donors' samples. The rearrangement uses TRBV5-4 and TRBJ1-2, with D unclear. Here the CDR3 DNA reads TGTGCCAGCAGCTTGGCCTTGGCACCGGTCTCCGCTGGCTACACCTTC. Encoded protein: CASSLALAPVSAGYTF.